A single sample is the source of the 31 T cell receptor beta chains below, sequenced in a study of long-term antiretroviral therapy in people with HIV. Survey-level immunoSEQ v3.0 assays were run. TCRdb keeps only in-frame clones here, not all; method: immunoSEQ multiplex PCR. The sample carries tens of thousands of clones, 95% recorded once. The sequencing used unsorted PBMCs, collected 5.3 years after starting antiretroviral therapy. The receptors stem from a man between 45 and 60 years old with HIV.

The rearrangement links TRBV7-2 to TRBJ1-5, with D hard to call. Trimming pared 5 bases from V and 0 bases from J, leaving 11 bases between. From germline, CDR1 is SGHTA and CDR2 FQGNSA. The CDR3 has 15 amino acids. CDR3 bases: TGTGCCAGCAGCCTGAGAGGGAATAGCAATCAGCCCCAGCATTTT. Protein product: CASSLRGNSNQPQHF.

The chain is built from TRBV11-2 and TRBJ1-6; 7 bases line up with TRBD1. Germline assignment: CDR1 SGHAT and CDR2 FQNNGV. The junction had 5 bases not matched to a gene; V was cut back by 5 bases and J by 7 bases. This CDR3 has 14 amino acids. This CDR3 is CASSPRGGNSPLHF. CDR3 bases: TGTGCCAGCAGCCCCAGGGGGGGAAATTCACCCCTCCACTTT.

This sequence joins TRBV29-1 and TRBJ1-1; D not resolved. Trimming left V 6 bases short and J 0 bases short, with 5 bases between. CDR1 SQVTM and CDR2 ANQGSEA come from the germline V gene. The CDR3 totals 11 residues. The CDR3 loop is CSVAVNTEAFF. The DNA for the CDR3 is TGCAGCGTCGCGGTGAACACTGAAGCTTTCTTT.

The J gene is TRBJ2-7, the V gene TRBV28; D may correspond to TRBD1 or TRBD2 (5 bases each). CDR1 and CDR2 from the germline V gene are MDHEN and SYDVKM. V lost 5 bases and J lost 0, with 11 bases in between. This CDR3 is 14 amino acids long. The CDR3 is CASSPRDRSYEQYF. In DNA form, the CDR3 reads TGTGCCAGCAGTCCTAGGGACCGCTCCTACGAGCAGTACTTC.

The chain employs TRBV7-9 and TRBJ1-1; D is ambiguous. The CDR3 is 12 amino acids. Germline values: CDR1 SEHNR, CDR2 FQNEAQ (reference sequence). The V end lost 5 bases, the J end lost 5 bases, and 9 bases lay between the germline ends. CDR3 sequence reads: CASSPTRTEAFF. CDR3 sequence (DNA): TGTGCCAGCAGCCCCACGAGAACTGAAGCTTTCTTT.

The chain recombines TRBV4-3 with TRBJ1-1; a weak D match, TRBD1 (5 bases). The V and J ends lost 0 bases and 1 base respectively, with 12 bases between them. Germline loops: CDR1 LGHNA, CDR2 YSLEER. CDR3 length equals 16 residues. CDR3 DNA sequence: TGCGCCAGCAGCCAAGAGGTTGGTGGGGGGAACACTGAAGCTTTCTTT. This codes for CASSQEVGGGNTEAFF.

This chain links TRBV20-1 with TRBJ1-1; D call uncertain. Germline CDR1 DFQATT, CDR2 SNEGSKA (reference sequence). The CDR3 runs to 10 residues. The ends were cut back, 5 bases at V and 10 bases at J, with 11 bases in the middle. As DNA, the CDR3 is TGCAGTGCTGTCGATCTAGGAGCTTTCTTT. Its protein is CSAVDLGAFF.

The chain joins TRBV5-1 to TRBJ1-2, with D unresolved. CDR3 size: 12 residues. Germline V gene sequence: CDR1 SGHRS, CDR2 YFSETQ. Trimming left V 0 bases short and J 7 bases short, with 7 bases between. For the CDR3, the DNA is TGCGCCAGCAGCTTGGACGCCTCTGGCTACACCTTC. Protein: CASSLDASGYTF.

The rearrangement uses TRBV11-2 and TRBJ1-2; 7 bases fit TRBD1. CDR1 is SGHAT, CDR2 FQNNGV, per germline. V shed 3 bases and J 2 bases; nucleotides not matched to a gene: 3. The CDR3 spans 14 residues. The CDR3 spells CASSFSQGNYGYTF. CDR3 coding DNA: TGTGCCAGCAGCTTTTCACAGGGGAACTATGGCTACACCTTC.

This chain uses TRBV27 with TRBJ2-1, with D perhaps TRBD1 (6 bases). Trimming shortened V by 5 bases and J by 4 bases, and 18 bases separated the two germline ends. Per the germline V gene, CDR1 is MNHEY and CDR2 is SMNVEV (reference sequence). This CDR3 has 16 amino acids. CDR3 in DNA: TGTGCCAGCAGTCCCCAGGGACACGACACTTACAATGAGCAGTTCTTC. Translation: CASSPQGHDTYNEQFF.

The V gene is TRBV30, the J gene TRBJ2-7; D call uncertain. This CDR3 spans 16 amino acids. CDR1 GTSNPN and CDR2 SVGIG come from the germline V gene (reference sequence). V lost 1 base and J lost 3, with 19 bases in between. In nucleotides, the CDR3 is TGTGCCTGGAGTGAACCCCCTCTTGATCGGGTCTACGAGCAGTACTTC. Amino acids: CAWSEPPLDRVYEQYF.

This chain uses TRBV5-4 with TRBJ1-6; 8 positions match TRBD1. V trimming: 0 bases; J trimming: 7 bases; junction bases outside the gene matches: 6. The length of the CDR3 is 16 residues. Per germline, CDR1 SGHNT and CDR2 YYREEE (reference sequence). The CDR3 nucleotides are TGTGCCAGCAGCTTGGGGCAGGGGGCACAGAATTCACCCCTCCACTTT. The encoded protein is CASSLGQGAQNSPLHF.

CDR3 region: CASSLEQFTGELFF. CDR3 DNA: TGTGCCAGCAGCCTGGAACAGTTCACCGGGGAGCTGTTTTTT. The chain carries TRBV7-8 and TRBJ2-2, with D hard to call. With 5 bases removed from V and 4 bases from J, the gap between germline ends came to 11 bases. The germline gives CDR1 SGHVS, CDR2 FQNEAQ. The CDR3 loop spans 14 amino acids.

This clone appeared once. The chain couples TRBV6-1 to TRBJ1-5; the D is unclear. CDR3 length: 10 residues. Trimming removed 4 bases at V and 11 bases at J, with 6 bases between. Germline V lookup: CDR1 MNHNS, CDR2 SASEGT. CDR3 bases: TGTGCCAGCAGTGCCCACACCCAGCATTTT. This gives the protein CASSAHTQHF.

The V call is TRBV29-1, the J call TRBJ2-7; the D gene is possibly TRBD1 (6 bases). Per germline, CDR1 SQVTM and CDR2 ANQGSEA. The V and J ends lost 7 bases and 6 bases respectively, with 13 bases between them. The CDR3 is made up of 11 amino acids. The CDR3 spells CSGQTGPEQYF. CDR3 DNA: TGCAGCGGTCAAACAGGGCCCGAGCAGTACTTC.

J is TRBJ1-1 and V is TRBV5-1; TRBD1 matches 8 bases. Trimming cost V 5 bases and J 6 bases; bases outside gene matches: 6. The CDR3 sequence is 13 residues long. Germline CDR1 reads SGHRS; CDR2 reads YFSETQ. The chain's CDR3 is CASSQETGAEAFF. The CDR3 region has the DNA TGCGCCAGCAGTCAGGAGACAGGGGCTGAAGCTTTCTTT.

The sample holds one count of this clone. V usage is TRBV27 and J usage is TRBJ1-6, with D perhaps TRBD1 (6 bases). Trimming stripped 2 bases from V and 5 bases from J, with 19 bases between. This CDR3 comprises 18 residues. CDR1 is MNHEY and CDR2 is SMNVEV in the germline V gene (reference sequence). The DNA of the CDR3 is TGTGCCAGCAGTTTACCGCGATTAGGACAGCTTCATAATTCACCCCTCCACTTT. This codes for CASSLPRLGQLHNSPLHF.

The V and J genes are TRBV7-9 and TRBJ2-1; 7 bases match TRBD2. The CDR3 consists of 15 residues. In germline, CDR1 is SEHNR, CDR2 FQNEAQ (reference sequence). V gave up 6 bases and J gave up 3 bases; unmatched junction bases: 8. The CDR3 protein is CASRMLAALYNEQFF. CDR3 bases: TGTGCCAGCAGGATGCTAGCGGCTCTCTACAATGAGCAGTTCTTC.

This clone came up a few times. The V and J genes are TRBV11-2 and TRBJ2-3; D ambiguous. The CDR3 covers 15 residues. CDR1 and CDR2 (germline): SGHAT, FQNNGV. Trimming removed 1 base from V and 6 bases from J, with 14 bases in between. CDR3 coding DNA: TGTGCCAGCAGCTTAGCTGCGACCCCGGGCGATACGCAGTATTTT. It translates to CASSLAATPGDTQYF.

In DNA, the CDR3 is TGTGCCAGCAGTCGGACTAGCGGGGGGGCGACAGATACGCAGTATTTT. This translates into CASSRTSGGATDTQYF. This chain uses TRBV7-9 with TRBJ2-3; 15 bases are shared with TRBD2. Per germline, CDR1 SEHNR and CDR2 FQNEAQ (reference sequence). V was clipped by 6 bases and J by 3 bases; unmatched bases: 4. This CDR3 is built from 16 residues.

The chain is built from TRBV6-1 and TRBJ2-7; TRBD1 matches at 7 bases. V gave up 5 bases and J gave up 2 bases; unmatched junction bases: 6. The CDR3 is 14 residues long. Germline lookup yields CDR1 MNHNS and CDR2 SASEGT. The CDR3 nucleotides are TGTGCCAGCAGTAACACAGGGGCGCCCTACGAGCAGTACTTC. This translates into CASSNTGAPYEQYF.

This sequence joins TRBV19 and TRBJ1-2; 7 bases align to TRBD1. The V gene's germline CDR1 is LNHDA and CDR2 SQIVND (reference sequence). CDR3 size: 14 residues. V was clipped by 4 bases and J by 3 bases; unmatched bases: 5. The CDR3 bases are TGTGCCAGTAGTACTCGACAGGGCTACTATGGCTACACCTTC. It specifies CASSTRQGYYGYTF.

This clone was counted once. DNA for the CDR3: TGTGCCAGCAGTTACTCTACAGGAGGGCACACTGAAGCTTTCTTT. Its translation: CASSYSTGGHTEAFF. The chain links TRBV6-5 to TRBJ1-1, with D possibly matching TRBD1 (5 bases). The CDR3 spans 15 residues. Trimming shortened V by 0 bases and J by 3 bases, and 11 bases separated the two germline ends. Germline lookup yields CDR1 MNHEY and CDR2 SVGAGI.

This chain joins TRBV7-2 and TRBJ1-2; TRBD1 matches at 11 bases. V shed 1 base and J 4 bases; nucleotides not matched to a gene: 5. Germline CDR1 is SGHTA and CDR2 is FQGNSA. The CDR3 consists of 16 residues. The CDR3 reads CASSLGGQGGSYGYTF. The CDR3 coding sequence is TGTGCCAGCAGCTTAGGGGGACAGGGGGGATCCTATGGCTACACCTTC.

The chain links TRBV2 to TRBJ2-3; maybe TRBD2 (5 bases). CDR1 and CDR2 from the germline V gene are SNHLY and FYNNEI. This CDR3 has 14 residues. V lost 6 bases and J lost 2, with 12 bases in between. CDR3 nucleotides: TGTGCCAGCAGCGTGGACTCTCACACAGATACGCAGTATTTT. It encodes CASSVDSHTDTQYF.

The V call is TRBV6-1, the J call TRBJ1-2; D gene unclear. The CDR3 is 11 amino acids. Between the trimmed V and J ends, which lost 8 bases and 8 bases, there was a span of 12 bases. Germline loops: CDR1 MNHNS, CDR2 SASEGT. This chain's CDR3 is CASRREMGYTF. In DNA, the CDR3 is TGTGCCAGCCGAAGGGAGATGGGCTACACCTTC.

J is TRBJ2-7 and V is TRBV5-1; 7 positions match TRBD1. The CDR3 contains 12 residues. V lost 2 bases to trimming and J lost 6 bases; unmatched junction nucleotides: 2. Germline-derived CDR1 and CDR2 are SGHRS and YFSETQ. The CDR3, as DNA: TGCGCCAGCAGCTTTACAGGGGCCGAGCAGTACTTC. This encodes CASSFTGAEQYF.

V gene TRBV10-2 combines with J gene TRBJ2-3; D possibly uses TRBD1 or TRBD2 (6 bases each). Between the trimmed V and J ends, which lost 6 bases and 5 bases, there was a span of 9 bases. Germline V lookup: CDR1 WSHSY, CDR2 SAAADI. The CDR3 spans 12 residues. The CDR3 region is CASSEGGDTQYF. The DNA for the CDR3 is TGCGCCAGCAGCGAGGGGGGAGATACGCAGTATTTT.

In DNA form, the CDR3 reads TGCGCCAGCAGCCAAGAATCAGACACCTTGGGTGGCTACACCTTC. Translated, it gives CASSQESDTLGGYTF. The rearrangement joins TRBV4-3 to TRBJ1-2, with D unclear. Germline V gene lookup returns CDR1 LGHNA and CDR2 YSLEER. Trimming left V 0 bases short and J 7 bases short, with 15 bases between. The CDR3 runs 15 residues.

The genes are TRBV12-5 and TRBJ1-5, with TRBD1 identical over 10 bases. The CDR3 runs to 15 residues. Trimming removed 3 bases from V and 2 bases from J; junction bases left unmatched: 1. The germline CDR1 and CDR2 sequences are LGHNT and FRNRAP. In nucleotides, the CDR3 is TGTGCTAGTGGTTTCGGGACAGGGGGCAATCAGCCCCAGCATTTT. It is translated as CASGFGTGGNQPQHF.

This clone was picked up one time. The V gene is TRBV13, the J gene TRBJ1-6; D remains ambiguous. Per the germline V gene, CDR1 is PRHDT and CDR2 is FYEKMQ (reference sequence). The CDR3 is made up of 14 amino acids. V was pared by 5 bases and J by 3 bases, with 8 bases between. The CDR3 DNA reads TGTGCCAGCAGCCCCCGCGACTATAATTCACCCCTCCACTTT. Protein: CASSPRDYNSPLHF.